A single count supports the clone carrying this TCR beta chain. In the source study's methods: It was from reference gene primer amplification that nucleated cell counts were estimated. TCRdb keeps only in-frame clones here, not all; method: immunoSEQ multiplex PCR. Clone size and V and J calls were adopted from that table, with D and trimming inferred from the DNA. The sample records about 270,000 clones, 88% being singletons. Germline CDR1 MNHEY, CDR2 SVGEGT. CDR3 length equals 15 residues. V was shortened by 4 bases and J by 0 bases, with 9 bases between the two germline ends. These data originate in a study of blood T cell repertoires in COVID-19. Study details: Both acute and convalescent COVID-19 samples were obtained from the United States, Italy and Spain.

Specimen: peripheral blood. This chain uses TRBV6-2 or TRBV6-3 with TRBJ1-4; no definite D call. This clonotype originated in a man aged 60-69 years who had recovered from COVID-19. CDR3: CASSSLRTTNEKLFF. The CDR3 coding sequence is TGTGCCAGCAGTTCCCTCAGAACAACTAATGAAAAACTGTTTTTT.